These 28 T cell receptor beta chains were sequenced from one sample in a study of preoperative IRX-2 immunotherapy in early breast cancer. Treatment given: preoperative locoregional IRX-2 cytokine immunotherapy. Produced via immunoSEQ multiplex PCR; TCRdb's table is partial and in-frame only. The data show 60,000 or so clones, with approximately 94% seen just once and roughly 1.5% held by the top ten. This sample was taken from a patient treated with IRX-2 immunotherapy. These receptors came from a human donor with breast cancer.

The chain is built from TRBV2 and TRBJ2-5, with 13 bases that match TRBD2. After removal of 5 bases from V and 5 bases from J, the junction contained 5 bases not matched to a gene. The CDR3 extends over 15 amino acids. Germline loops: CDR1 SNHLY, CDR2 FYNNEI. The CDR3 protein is CASSPGLAGVETQYF. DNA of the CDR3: TGTGCCAGCAGTCCAGGACTAGCGGGAGTTGAGACCCAGTACTTC. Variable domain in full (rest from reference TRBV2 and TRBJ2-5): EPEVTQTPSHQVTQMGQEVILRCVPISNHLYFYWYRQILGQKVEFLVSFYNNEISEKSEIFDDQFSVERPDGSNFTLKIRSTKLEDSAMYFCASSPGLAGVETQYFGPGTRLLVL.

The CDR3 bases are TGTGCCAGCAGCTTAGGTGGAGGAGGGCCTCCTTACAATGAGCAGTTCTTC. Its protein product is CASSLGGGGPPYNEQFF. This rearrangement joins TRBV7-7 to TRBJ2-1, with a tentative D call TRBD2 (6 bases). From germline, CDR1 is SSHAT and CDR2 FNYEAQ (reference sequence). The CDR3 contains 17 residues. Between the trimmed V and J ends, which lost 1 base and 4 bases, there was a span of 17 bases.

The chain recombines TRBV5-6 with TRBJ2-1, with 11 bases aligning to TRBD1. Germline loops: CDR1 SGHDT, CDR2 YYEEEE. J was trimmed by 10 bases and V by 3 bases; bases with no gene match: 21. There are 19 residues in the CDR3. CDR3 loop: CASSSMDRGPMSSSREQFF. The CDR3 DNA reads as TGTGCCAGCAGCTCCATGGACAGGGGGCCAATGAGCAGTTCTAGGGAGCAGTTCTTC.

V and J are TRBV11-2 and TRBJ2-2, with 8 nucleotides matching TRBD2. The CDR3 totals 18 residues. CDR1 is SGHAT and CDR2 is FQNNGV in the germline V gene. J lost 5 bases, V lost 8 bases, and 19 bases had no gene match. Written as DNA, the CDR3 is TGTGCCAGCCCTAAGGGTTTTAGCGGGGCGTTCCGTACCGGGGAGCTGTTTTTT. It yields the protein CASPKGFSGAFRTGELFF.

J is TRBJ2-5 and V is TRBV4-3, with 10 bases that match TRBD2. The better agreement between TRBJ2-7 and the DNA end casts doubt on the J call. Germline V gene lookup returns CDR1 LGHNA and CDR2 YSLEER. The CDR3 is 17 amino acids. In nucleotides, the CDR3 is TGCGCCAGCATCTCCCGTCAGCGGGGGGGCCTATCCTACGAGCAGTACTTC. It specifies CASISRQRGGLSYEQYF.

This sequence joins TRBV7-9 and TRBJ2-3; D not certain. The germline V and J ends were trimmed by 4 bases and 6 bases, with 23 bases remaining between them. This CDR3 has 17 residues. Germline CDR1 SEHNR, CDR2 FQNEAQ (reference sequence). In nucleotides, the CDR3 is TGTGCCAGCAGCTCGTCGGTTTATGGCAGCCTCCGGGATACGCAGTATTTT. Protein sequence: CASSSSVYGSLRDTQYF.

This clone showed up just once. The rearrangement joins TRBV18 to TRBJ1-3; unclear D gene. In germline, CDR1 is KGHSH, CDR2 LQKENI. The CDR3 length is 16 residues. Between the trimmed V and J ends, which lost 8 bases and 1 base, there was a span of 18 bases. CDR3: CASRVPDRGSGNTIYF. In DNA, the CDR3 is TGTGCCAGCCGCGTTCCGGATCGGGGATCTGGAAACACCATATATTTT.

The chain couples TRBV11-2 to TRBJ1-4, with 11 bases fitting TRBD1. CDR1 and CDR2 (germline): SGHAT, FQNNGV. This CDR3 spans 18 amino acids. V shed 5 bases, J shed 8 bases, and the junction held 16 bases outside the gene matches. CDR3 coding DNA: TGTGCCAGCAGCCCCTGGGACAGGGGGAAATTGTTTGAAGAAAAACTGTTTTTT. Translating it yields CASSPWDRGKLFEEKLFF.

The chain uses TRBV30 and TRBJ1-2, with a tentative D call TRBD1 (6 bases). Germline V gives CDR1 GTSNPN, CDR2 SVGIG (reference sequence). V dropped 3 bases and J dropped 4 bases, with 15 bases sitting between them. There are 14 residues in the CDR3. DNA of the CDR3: TGTGCCTGGAGAGAGACAGGACTCATCTATGGCTACACCTTC. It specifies CAWRETGLIYGYTF.

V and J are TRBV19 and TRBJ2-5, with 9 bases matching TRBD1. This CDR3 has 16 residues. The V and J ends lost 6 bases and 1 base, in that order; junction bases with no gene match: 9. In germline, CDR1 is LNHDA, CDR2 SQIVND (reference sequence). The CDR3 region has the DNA TGTGCCAGTAGGAGGGACAGGGAGGGGCCCCAAGAGACCCAGTACTTC. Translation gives CASRRDREGPQETQYF.

The CDR3 coding sequence is TGTGCCAGCAAAGCGGTCGAGCTAACCTACGAGCAGTACTTC. Its protein product is CASKAVELTYEQYF. The chain joins TRBV7-8 to TRBJ2-7; D might be TRBD2 (5 bases). Deletions cut 7 bases from V and 2 bases from J, with 15 bases between. This CDR3 is built from 14 residues. Germline V gene data show CDR1 as SGHVS and CDR2 as FQNEAQ.

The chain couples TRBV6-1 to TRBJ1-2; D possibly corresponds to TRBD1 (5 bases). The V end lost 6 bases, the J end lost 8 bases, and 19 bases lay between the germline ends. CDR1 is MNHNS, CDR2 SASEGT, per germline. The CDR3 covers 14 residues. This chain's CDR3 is CASRGRHPREGYTF. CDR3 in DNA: TGTGCCAGCAGGGGACGACACCCTAGAGAAGGCTACACCTTC.

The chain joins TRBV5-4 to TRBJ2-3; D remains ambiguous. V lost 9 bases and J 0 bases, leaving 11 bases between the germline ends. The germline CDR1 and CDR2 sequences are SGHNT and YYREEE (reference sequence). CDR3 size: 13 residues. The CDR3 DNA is TGTGCCATCGGGCGGTTTAGCACAGATACGCAGTATTTT. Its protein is CAIGRFSTDTQYF.

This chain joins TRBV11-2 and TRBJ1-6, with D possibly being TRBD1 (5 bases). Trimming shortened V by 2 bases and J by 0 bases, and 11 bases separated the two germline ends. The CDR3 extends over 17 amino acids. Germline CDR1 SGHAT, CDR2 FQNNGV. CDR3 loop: CASSLIKGSSYNSPLHF. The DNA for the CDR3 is TGTGCCAGCAGCTTAATAAAGGGGAGCTCCTATAATTCACCCCTCCACTTT.

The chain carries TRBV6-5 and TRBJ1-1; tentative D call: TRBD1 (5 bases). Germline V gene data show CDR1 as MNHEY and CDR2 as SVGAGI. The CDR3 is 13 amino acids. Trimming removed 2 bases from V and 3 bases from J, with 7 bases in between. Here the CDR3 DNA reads TGTGCCAGCAGTTACGGGGGGGACACTGAAGCTTTCTTT. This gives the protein CASSYGGDTEAFF.

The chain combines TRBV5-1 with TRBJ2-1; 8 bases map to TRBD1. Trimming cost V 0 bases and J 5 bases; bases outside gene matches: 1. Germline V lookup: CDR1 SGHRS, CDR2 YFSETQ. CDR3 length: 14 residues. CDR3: CASSLGQGHNEQFF. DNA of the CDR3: TGCGCCAGCAGCTTGGGACAGGGGCACAATGAGCAGTTCTTC.

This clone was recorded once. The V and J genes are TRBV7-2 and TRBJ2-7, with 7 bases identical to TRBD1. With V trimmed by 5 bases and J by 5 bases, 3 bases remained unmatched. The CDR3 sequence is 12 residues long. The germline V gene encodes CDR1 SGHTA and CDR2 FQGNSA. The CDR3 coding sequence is TGTGCCAGCAGCCTCGACAGGGACGAGCAGTACTTC. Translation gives CASSLDRDEQYF.

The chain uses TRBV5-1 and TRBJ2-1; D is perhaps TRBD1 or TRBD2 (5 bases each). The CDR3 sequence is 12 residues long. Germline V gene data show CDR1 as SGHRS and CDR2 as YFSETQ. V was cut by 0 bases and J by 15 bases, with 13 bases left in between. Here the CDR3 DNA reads TGCGCCAGCAGCTTGGGAGGGGCAGTTCCGTTCTTC. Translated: CASSLGGAVPFF.

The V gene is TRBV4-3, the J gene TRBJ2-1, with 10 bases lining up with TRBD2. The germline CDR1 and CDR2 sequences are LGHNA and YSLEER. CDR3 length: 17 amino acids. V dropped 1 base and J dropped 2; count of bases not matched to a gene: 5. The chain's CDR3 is CASSQVPLAGAYNEQFF. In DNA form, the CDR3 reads TGCGCCAGCAGCCAAGTCCCGCTAGCGGGGGCCTACAATGAGCAGTTCTTC.

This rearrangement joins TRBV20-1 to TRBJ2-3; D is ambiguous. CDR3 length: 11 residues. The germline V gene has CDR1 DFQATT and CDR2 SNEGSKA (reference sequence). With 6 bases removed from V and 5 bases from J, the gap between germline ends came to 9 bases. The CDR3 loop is CSATLIDTQYF. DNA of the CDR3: TGCAGTGCCACGTTAATAGATACGCAGTATTTT.

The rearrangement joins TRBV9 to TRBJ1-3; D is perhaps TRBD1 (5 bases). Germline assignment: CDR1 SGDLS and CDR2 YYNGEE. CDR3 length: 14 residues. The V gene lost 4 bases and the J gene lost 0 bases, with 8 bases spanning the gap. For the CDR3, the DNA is TGTGCCAGCAGCCGGGGGAGCTCTGGAAACACCATATATTTT. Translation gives CASSRGSSGNTIYF.

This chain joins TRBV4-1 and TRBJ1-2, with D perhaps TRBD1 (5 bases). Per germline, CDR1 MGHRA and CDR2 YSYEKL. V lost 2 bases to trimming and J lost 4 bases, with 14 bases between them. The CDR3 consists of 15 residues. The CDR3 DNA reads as TGCGCCAGCAGCCAACTACAGGTTGCGGTCTATGGCTACACCTTC. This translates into CASSQLQVAVYGYTF.

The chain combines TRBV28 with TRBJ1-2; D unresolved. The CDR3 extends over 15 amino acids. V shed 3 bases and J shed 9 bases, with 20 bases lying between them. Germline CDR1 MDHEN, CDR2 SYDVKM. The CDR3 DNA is TGTGCCAGCAGTTTTCCTACTTACCCGGCGGTGAGCTACACCTTC. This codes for CASSFPTYPAVSYTF.

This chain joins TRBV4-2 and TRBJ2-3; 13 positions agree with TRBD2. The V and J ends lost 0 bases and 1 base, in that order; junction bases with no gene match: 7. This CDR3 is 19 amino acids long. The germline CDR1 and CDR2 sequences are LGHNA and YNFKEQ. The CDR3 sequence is CASSQDLLAGGAGTDTQYF. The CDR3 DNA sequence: TGTGCCAGCAGCCAAGATTTACTAGCGGGAGGGGCTGGCACAGATACGCAGTATTTT.

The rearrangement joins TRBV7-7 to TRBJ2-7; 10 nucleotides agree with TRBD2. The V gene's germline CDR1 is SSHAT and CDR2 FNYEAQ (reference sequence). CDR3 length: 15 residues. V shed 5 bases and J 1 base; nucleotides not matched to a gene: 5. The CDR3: CASSQGLADSYEQYF. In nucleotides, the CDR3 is TGTGCCAGCAGCCAAGGACTAGCGGATTCCTACGAGCAGTACTTC.

The CDR3 here is CASSGQGPFEKLFF. Written as DNA, the CDR3 is TGTGCCAGCTCCGGACAGGGCCCTTTTGAAAAACTGTTTTTT. V is TRBV18 and J is TRBJ1-4, with 8 bases matching TRBD1. Germline CDR1 KGHSH, CDR2 LQKENI. V gave up 6 bases and J gave up 7 bases; unmatched junction bases: 7. The length of the CDR3 is 14 residues.

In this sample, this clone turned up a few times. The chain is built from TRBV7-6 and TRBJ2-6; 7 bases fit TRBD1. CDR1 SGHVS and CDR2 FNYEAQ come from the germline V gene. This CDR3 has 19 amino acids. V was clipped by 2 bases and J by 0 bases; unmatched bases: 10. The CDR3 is CASSLRQGLSTSGANVLTF. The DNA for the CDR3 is TGTGCCAGCAGCTTACGACAGGGCCTAAGTACCTCTGGGGCCAACGTCCTGACTTTC.

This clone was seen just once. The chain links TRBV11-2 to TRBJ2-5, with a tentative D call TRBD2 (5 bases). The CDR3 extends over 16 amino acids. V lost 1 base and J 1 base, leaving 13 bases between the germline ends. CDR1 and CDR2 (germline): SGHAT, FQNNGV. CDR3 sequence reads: CASSLGASSVQETQYF. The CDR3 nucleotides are TGTGCCAGCAGCTTAGGGGCTAGCAGTGTCCAAGAGACCCAGTACTTC.